One and the same sample provided the 27 T cell receptor beta chains below, sequenced in a study of blood T cell repertoires in COVID-19. The protocol was immunoSEQ multiplex PCR, while the TCRdb copy is restricted to in-frame clones and leaves out a portion. This sample has 40,000 to 55,000 clones, with roughly 87% found just once. The sample taken for sequencing was peripheral blood. These TCRs come from a man aged 65 to 79 with active COVID-19.

This clone came up a few times. The chain employs TRBV11-2 and TRBJ1-6; 9 nucleotides align to TRBD1. The CDR3 contains 15 residues. The ends lost 4 bases at V and 11 bases at J; junction bases unmatched: 9. Germline V gene data show CDR1 as SGHAT and CDR2 as FQNNGV. The CDR3 loop is CASSSSGQGIPPLHF. CDR3 nucleotides: TGTGCCAGCAGCTCTAGCGGACAGGGGATACCACCCCTCCACTTT.

This clone turned up a few times. V is TRBV5-4 and J is TRBJ2-7; 11 nucleotides line up with TRBD2. The CDR3 totals 16 residues. CDR1 is SGHNT and CDR2 is YYREEE in the germline V gene (reference sequence). V trimming: 0 bases; J trimming: 4 bases; junction bases outside the gene matches: 6. CDR3 sequence: CASSLGLAGGSYEQYF. In DNA form, the CDR3 reads TGTGCCAGCAGCTTGGGTCTAGCGGGGGGAAGTTACGAGCAGTACTTC.

The J gene is TRBJ1-2, the V gene TRBV18; D possibly corresponds to TRBD1 (5 bases). Germline lookup yields CDR1 KGHSH and CDR2 LQKENI. This CDR3 comprises 13 residues. Trimming stripped 1 base from V and 6 bases from J, with 9 bases between. Written as DNA, the CDR3 is TGTGCCAGCTCACCACAAGGGGATGATGGCTACACCTTC. It codes for CASSPQGDDGYTF. The full variable domain, rest sourced from reference TRBV18 and TRBJ1-2, is NAGVMQNPRHLVRRRGQEARLRCSPMKGHSHVYWYRQLPEEGLKFMVYLQKENIIDESGMPKERFSAEFPKEGPSILRIQQVVRGDSAAYFCASSPQGDDGYTFGSGTRLTVV.

The chain has TRBV11-2 and TRBJ1-1; no definite D call. V lost 3 bases and J 0 bases, leaving 5 bases between the germline ends. The length of the CDR3 is 13 residues. The V gene's germline CDR1 is SGHAT and CDR2 FQNNGV. The CDR3 protein is CASSLPMNTEAFF. For the CDR3, the DNA is TGTGCCAGCAGCTTGCCTATGAACACTGAAGCTTTCTTT.

The chain employs TRBV6-5 and TRBJ2-1; 7 bases line up with TRBD2. Trimming took 1 base from V and 6 from J; bases not matched to a gene: 6. In germline, CDR1 is MNHEY, CDR2 SVGAGI. CDR3 size: 15 residues. Here the CDR3 reads CASSYLSGGRNEQFF. The CDR3, as DNA: TGTGCCAGCAGTTACTTGTCGGGGGGACGCAATGAGCAGTTCTTC.

The chain links TRBV5-1 to TRBJ2-7; D may be TRBD1 (6 bases). Germline-derived CDR1 and CDR2 are SGHRS and YFSETQ. The V end lost 2 bases, the J end lost 5 bases, and 14 bases lay between the germline ends. The CDR3 covers 14 residues. CDR3 coding DNA: TGCGCCAGCAGCTTAGTTAAACAGGGCCACGAGCAGTACTTC. Translated, it gives CASSLVKQGHEQYF.

This chain links TRBV6-5 with TRBJ1-1, with D unclear. V was pared by 5 bases and J by 6 bases, with 13 bases between. The CDR3 spans 13 residues. Looked up from germline, CDR1 is MNHEY and CDR2 is SVGAGI. CDR3 DNA: TGTGCCAGCAGTACCCGTGAGGGCGCTGAAGCTTTCTTT. Its protein is CASSTREGAEAFF.

This clone was seen only a few times. The J gene is TRBJ2-4, the V gene TRBV14, with D possibly being TRBD2 (6 bases). Germline V gene data show CDR1 as SGHDN and CDR2 as FVKESK. V dropped 5 bases and J dropped 1 base, with 15 bases sitting between them. This CDR3 has 16 residues. CDR3 loop: CASSGTSPRAKNIQYF. CDR3 sequence (DNA): TGTGCCAGCAGCGGGACTTCCCCCAGGGCCAAAAACATTCAGTACTTC.

This clone was seen just once. The chain links TRBV6-5 to TRBJ2-7, with D perhaps TRBD1 (5 bases). Germline assignment: CDR1 MNHEY and CDR2 SVGAGI. Trimming left V 4 bases short and J 4 bases short, with 14 bases between. This CDR3 is built from 14 residues. This CDR3 is CASSFGHRAYEQYF. The CDR3, as DNA: TGTGCCAGCAGTTTCGGACACCGAGCTTACGAGCAGTACTTC.

V usage is TRBV10-2 and J usage is TRBJ2-2; D not certain. V gave up 9 bases and J gave up 0 bases, with 14 bases separating them. The CDR3 is made up of 15 amino acids. Germline assignment: CDR1 WSHSY and CDR2 SAAADI. CDR3 bases: TGCGCCAGTAATGCTGCGCCTACGAACACCGGGGAGCTGTTTTTT. Its translation is CASNAAPTNTGELFF.

This chain connects TRBV5-1 to TRBJ1-1; D might be TRBD1 (5 bases). The CDR3 covers 15 residues. Germline V gives CDR1 SGHRS, CDR2 YFSETQ. V was cut by 1 base and J by 1 base, with 11 bases left in between. The CDR3, as DNA: TGCGCCAGCAGCTTGCAGGGAATGACGAACACTGAAGCTTTCTTT. Residues: CASSLQGMTNTEAFF.

The rearrangement joins TRBV7-2 to TRBJ1-6, with D perhaps TRBD1 (6 bases). CDR3 size: 16 residues. V was cut by 6 bases and J by 3 bases, with 15 bases left in between. Germline assignment: CDR1 SGHTA and CDR2 FQGNSA. CDR3 nucleotides: TGTGCCAGCAGACCTACGACAGGAAGCTATAATTCACCCCTCCACTTT. As protein: CASRPTTGSYNSPLHF.

V is TRBV19 and J is TRBJ2-7; 7 bases match TRBD2. V gave up 7 bases and J gave up 1 base; unmatched junction bases: 7. The CDR3 length is 14 residues. Germline V gene data show CDR1 as LNHDA and CDR2 as SQIVND (reference sequence). The CDR3 nucleotides are TGTGCCAGTACCAATGGGGGGGGGTCCTACGAGCAGTACTTC. Translating gives CASTNGGGSYEQYF.

The chain recombines TRBV18 with TRBJ2-7; 8 bases are shared with TRBD1. CDR1 KGHSH and CDR2 LQKENI come from the germline V gene. The length of the CDR3 is 15 residues. J lost 5 bases, V lost 2 bases, and 8 bases had no gene match. Here the CDR3 reads CASSPGQGARNEQYF. Here the CDR3 DNA reads TGTGCCAGCTCACCAGGGCAGGGGGCGAGAAACGAGCAGTACTTC.

V gene TRBV5-5 combines with J gene TRBJ2-5, with 8 bases aligning to TRBD1. The V segment lost 7 bases and the J segment 5 bases; nucleotides outside the gene matches: 16. The CDR3 runs 16 residues. Germline V gives CDR1 SGHKS, CDR2 YYEKEE (reference sequence). Here the CDR3 reads CASHPAGQGKWETQYF. The CDR3 DNA sequence: TGTGCCAGCCACCCCGCTGGACAGGGAAAATGGGAGACCCAGTACTTC.

This clone was picked up a small number of times. The chain links TRBV5-1 to TRBJ1-3, with D perhaps TRBD1 (6 bases). Germline V gene sequence: CDR1 SGHRS, CDR2 YFSETQ. Trimming left V 2 bases short and J 0 bases short, with 12 bases between. The CDR3 runs to 16 residues. CDR3 sequence reads: CASSLGQLGSGNTIYF. In nucleotides, the CDR3 is TGCGCCAGCAGCTTAGGACAGTTGGGCTCTGGAAACACCATATATTTT.

The CDR3, as DNA: TGTGCCAGCAAGATGGGGGGGGACTATGGCTACACCTTC. This sequence encodes CASKMGGDYGYTF. The rearrangement uses TRBV2 and TRBJ1-2, with D maybe TRBD1 (5 bases). CDR3 length: 13 amino acids. The V gene lost 7 bases and the J gene lost 3 bases, with 12 bases spanning the gap. Germline CDR1 is SNHLY and CDR2 is FYNNEI.

This clone was seen only once. This chain links TRBV2 with TRBJ1-1, with 7 bases matching TRBD1. Unmatched junction bases numbered 4, after V lost 5 bases and J lost 1 base. Germline V gene data show CDR1 as SNHLY and CDR2 as FYNNEI. This CDR3 contains 14 residues. The CDR3 reads CASSQRTGNTEAFF. For the CDR3, the DNA is TGTGCCAGCAGTCAAAGGACAGGGAACACTGAAGCTTTCTTT.

The V gene is TRBV4-3, the J gene TRBJ2-3, with D possibly matching TRBD1 (5 bases). V was cut by 6 bases and J by 5 bases, with 18 bases left in between. The length of the CDR3 is 15 residues. Germline values: CDR1 LGHNA, CDR2 YSLEER. In DNA, the CDR3 is TGCGCCAGCAGACATGGTAGTGGGGCAGGAGATACGCAGTATTTT. This translates into CASRHGSGAGDTQYF.

The chain joins TRBV7-8 to TRBJ2-6; TRBD2 matches at 8 bases. The CDR3 totals 18 residues. Trimming at V came to 5 bases and at J to 0 bases, leaving 9 bases not matched to a gene. The germline V gene has CDR1 SGHVS and CDR2 FQNEAQ. The CDR3 is CASSPQVAGGSGANVLTF. CDR3 coding DNA: TGTGCCAGCAGCCCCCAGGTTGCGGGGGGCTCTGGGGCCAACGTCCTGACTTTC.

V gene TRBV12-3 or TRBV12-4 combines with J gene TRBJ2-7; 8 nucleotides agree with TRBD2. J was trimmed by 5 bases and V by 6 bases; bases with no gene match: 6. The CDR3 runs to 13 residues. CDR3 bases: TGTGCCAGCAGCCGGGGACTAGAGGACGAGCAGTACTTC. Encoded protein: CASSRGLEDEQYF.

The chain uses TRBV15 and TRBJ2-7, with 10 positions matching TRBD1. This CDR3 is built from 14 residues. Germline V gene sequence: CDR1 LNHNV, CDR2 YYDKDF (reference sequence). V was clipped by 5 bases and J by 5 bases; unmatched bases: 6. The CDR3 loop reads CATSRVTGGNEQYF. The CDR3 nucleotides are TGTGCCACCAGCCGAGTGACAGGGGGCAACGAGCAGTACTTC.

The chain employs TRBV4-2 and TRBJ1-1; tentative D call: TRBD1 (6 bases). Deletions cut 0 bases from V and 0 bases from J, with 14 bases between. Germline CDR1 is LGHNA and CDR2 is YNFKEQ. The CDR3 is made up of 17 amino acids. The CDR3 protein is CASSQDWGQDMNTEAFF. The DNA for the CDR3 is TGTGCCAGCAGCCAAGATTGGGGGCAGGACATGAACACTGAAGCTTTCTTT.

This clone was detected once. The chain carries TRBV19 and TRBJ2-1; D is uncertain. V lost 3 bases and J lost 4, with 7 bases in between. CDR3 size: 13 residues. The germline V gene has CDR1 LNHDA and CDR2 SQIVND (reference sequence). CDR3 sequence: CASSMMQYNEQFF. The CDR3 bases are TGTGCCAGTAGTATGATGCAGTACAATGAGCAGTTCTTC. The variable domain in full, with the rest retrieved from reference TRBV19 and TRBJ2-1, is DGGITQSPKYLFRKEGQNVTLSCEQNLNHDAMYWYRQDPGQGLRLIYYSQIVNDFQKGDIAEGYSVSREKKESFPLTVTSAQKNPTAFYLCASSMMQYNEQFFGPGTRLTVL.

V usage is TRBV5-1 and J usage is TRBJ2-1; D might be TRBD2 (6 bases). V gave up 0 bases and J gave up 4 bases, with 11 bases separating them. The germline V gene has CDR1 SGHRS and CDR2 YFSETQ. The CDR3 runs 15 residues. This chain's CDR3 is CASSLASADYNEQFF. The CDR3, as DNA: TGCGCCAGCAGCTTGGCTAGCGCTGATTACAATGAGCAGTTCTTC.

This chain uses TRBV28 with TRBJ2-4, with 8 bases matching TRBD1. This CDR3 is built from 15 residues. V was pared by 5 bases and J by 1 base, with 4 bases of the junction left unmatched. Germline V CDR1 and CDR2: MDHEN, SYDVKM. The DNA for the CDR3 is TGTGCCAGCAGTGGACAGGGTGTTGCCAAAAACATTCAGTACTTC. It specifies CASSGQGVAKNIQYF. Drawing the rest from reference TRBV28 and TRBJ2-4, the complete variable domain is DVKVTQSSRYLVKRTGEKVFLECVQDMDHENMFWYRQDPGLGLRLIYFSYDVKMKEKGDIPEGYSVSREKKERFSLILESASTNQTSMYLCASSGQGVAKNIQYFGAGTRLSVL.

This clone was picked up one time. The chain recombines TRBV5-6 with TRBJ2-5, with a tentative D call TRBD1 (6 bases). Trimming took off 4 bases at V and 9 bases at J, with 13 bases between the two ends. Germline values: CDR1 SGHDT, CDR2 YYEEEE. This CDR3 spans 12 amino acids. The CDR3 is CASSRTVGAQYF. CDR3 DNA sequence: TGTGCCAGCAGCCGGACAGTCGGGGCCCAGTACTTC.